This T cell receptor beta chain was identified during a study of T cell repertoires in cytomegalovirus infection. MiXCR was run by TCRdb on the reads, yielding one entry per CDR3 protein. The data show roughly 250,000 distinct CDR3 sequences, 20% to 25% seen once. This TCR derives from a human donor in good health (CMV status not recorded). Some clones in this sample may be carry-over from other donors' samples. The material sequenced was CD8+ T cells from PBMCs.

As DNA, the CDR3 is TGTGCCAGCAGTCCCCGGGACAGGGAGACCCAGTACTTC. It is translated as CASSPRDRETQYF. The genes are TRBV28 and TRBJ2-5; 8 nucleotides agree with TRBD1. Germline CDR1 and CDR2: MDHEN and SYDVKM. V lost 5 bases, J lost 5 bases, and 4 bases stayed unmatched. The CDR3 length is 13 residues.